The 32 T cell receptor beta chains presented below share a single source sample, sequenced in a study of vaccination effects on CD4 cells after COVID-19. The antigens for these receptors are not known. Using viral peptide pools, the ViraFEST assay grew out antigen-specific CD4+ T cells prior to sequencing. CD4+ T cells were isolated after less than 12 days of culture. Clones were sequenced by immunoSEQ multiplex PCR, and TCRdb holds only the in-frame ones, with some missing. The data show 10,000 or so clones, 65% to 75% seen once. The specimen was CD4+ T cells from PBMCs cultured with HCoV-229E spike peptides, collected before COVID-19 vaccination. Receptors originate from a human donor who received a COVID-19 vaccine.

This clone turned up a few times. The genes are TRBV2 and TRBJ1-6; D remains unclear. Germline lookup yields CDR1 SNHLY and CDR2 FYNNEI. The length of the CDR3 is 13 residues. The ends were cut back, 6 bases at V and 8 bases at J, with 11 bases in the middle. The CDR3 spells CASRGFLDSPLHF. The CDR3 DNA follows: TGTGCCAGCAGGGGGTTTCTGGATTCACCCCTCCACTTT.

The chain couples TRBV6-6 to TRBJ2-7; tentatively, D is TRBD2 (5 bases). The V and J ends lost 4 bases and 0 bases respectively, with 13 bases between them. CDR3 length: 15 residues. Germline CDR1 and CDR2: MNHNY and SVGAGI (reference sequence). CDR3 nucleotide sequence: TGTGCCAGCAGTTTAGGAGCCGGGGTCTCCTACGAGCAGTACTTC. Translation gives CASSLGAGVSYEQYF.

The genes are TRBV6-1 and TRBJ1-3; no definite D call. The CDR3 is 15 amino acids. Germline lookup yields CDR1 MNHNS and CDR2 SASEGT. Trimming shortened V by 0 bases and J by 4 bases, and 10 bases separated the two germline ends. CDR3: CASSEALQIGNTIYF. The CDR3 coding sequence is TGTGCCAGCAGTGAAGCCCTACAGATAGGAAACACCATATATTTT.

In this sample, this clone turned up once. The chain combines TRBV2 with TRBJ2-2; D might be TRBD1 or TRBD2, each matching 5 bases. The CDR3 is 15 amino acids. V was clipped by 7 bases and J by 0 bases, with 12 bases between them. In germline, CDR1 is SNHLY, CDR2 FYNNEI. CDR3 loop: CASTSGTTNTGELFF. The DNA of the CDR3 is TGTGCCAGCACCTCGGGGACGACGAACACCGGGGAGCTGTTTTTT.

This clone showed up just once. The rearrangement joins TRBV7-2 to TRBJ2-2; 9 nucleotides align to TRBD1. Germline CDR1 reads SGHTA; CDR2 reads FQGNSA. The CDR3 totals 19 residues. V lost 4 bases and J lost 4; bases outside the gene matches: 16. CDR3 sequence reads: CASSSRGRSGDRVTGELFF. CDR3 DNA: TGTGCCAGCAGCTCCCGAGGACGCTCCGGGGACAGGGTCACCGGGGAGCTGTTTTTT.

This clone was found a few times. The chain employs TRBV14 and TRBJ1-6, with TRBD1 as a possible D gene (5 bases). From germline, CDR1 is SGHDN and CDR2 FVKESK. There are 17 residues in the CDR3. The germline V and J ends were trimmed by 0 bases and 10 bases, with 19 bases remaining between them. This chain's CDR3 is CASSQDLGLPVGSPLHF. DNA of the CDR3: TGTGCCAGCAGCCAAGACCTGGGACTCCCCGTTGGGTCACCCCTCCACTTT.

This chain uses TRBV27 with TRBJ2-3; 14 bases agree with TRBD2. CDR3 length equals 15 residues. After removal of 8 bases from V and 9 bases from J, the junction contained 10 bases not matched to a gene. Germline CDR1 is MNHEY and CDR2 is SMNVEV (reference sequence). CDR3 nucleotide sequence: TGTGCCAGCGGGCGACTAGCGGGAGGGAGAGGGACGCAGTATTTT. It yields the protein CASGRLAGGRGTQYF.

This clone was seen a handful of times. The CDR3 DNA reads TGTGCTAGTGGTTTGGTAGACAGAGTTAATCAGCCCCAGCATTTT. Translation: CASGLVDRVNQPQHF. The gene calls are TRBV12-5 and TRBJ1-5, with D possibly matching TRBD1 (5 bases). This CDR3 is 15 amino acids long. Germline CDR1 LGHNT, CDR2 FRNRAP. Trimming stripped 0 bases from V and 4 bases from J, with 10 bases between.

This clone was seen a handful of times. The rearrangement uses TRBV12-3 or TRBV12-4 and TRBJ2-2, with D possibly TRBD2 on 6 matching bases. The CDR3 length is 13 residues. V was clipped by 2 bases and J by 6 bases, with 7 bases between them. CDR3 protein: CASSLWGAGELFF. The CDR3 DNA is TGTGCCAGCAGTTTATGGGGGGCCGGGGAGCTGTTTTTT.

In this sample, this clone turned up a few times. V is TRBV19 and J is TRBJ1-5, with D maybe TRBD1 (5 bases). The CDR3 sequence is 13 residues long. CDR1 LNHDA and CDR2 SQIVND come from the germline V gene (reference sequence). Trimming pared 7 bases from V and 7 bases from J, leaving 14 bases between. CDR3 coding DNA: TGTGCCAGTACCAAAGGCGGGGGGCAGCCCCAGCATTTT. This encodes CASTKGGGQPQHF.

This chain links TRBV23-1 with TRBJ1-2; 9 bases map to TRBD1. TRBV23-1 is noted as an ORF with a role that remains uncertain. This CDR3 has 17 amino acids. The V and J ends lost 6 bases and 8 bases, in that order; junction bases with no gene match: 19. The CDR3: CASSRLHRDRATRGYTF. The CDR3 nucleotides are TGCGCCAGCAGCCGACTACACCGGGACAGGGCGACACGAGGCTACACCTTC.

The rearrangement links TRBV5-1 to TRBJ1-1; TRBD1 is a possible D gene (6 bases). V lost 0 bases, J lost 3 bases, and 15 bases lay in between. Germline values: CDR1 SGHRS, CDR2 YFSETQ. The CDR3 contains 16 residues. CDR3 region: CASSLGDTTLDTEAFF. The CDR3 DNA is TGCGCCAGCAGCTTGGGGGACACAACGCTGGACACTGAAGCTTTCTTT.

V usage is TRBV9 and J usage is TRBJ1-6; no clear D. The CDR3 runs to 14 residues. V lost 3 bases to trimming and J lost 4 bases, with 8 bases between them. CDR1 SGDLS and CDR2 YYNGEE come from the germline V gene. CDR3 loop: CASSGGDYNSPLHF. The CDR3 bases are TGTGCCAGCAGCGGGGGTGATTATAATTCACCCCTCCACTTT.

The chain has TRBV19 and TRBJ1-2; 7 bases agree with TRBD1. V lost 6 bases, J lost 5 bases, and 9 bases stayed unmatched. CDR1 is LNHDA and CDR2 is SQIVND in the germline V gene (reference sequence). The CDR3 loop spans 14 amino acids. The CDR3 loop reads CASRPGTVKYGYTF. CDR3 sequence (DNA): TGTGCCAGTAGACCAGGGACAGTAAAATATGGCTACACCTTC.

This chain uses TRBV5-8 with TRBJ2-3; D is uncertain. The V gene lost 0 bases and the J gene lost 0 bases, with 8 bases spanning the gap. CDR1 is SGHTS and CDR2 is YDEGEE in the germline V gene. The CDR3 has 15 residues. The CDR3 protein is CASSLAAASTDTQYF. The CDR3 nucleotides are TGTGCCAGCAGCTTGGCAGCCGCTAGCACAGATACGCAGTATTTT.

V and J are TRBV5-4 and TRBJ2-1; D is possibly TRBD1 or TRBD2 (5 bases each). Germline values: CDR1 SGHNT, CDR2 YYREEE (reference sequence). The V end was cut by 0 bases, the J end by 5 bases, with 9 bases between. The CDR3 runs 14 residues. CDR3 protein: CASSLAGTNNEQFF. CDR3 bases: TGTGCCAGCAGCTTGGCCGGGACGAACAATGAGCAGTTCTTC.

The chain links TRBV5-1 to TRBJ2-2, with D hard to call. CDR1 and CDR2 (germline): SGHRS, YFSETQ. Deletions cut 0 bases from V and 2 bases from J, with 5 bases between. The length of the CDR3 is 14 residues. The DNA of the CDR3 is TGCGCCAGCAGCTTGGGGGCCAACACCGGGGAGCTGTTTTTT. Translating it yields CASSLGANTGELFF. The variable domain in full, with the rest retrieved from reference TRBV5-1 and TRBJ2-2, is KAGVTQTPRYLIKTRGQQVTLSCSPISGHRSVSWYQQTPGQGLQFLFEYFSETQRNKGNFPGRFSGRQFSNSRSEMNVSTLELGDSALYLCASSLGANTGELFFGEGSRLTVL.

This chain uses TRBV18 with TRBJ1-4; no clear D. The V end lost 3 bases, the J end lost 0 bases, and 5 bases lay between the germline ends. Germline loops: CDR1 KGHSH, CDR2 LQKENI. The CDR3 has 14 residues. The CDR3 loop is CASSPGATNEKLFF. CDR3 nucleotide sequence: TGTGCCAGCTCACCGGGAGCAACTAATGAAAAACTGTTTTTT.

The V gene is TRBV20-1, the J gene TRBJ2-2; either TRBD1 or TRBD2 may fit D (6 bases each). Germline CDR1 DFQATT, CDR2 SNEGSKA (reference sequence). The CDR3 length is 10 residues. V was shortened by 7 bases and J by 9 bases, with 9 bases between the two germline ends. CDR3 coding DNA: TGCAGTGTAGGGGGGAGGGAGCTGTTTTTT. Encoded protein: CSVGGRELFF.

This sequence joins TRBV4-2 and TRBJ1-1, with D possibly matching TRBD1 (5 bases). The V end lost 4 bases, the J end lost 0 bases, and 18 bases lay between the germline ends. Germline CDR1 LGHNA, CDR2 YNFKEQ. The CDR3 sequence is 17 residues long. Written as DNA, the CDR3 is TGTGCCAGCAGCCGGAGTCCGGGACGGAACATGAACACTGAAGCTTTCTTT. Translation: CASSRSPGRNMNTEAFF.

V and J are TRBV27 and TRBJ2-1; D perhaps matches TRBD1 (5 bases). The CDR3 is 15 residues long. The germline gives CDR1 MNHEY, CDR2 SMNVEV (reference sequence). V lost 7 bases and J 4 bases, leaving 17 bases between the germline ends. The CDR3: CASTPQGVRYNEQFF. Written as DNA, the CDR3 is TGTGCCAGCACGCCCCAGGGCGTTCGATACAATGAGCAGTTCTTC.

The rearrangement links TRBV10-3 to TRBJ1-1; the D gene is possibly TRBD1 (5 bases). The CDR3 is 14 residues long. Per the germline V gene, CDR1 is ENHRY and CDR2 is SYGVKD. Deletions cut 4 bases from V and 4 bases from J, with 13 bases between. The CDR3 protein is CAISVLTGGTEAFF. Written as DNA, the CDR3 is TGTGCCATCAGTGTCTTGACTGGGGGCACTGAAGCTTTCTTT.

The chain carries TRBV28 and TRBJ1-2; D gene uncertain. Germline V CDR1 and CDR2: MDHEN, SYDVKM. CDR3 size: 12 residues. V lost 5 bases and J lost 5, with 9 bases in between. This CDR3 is CASSRKVYGYTF. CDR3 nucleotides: TGTGCCAGCAGTCGTAAAGTTTATGGCTACACCTTC.

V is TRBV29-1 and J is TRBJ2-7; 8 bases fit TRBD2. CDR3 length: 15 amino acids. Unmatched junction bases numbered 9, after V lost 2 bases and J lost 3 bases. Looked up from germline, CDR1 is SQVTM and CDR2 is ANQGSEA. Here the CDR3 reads CSVEWREALGYEQYF. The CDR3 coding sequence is TGCAGCGTTGAATGGCGGGAGGCCCTGGGCTACGAGCAGTACTTC.

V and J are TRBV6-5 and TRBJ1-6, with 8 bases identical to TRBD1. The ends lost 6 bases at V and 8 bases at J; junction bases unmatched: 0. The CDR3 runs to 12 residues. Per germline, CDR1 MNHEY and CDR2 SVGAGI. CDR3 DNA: TGTGCCAGCAGGGACAGGGATTCACCCCTCCACTTT. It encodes CASRDRDSPLHF.

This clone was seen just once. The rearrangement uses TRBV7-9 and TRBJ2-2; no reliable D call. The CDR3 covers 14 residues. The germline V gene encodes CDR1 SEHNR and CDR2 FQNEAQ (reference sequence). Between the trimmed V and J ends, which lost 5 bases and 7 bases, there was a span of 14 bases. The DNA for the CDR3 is TGTGCCAGCAGCCCCGTTACTACGAGCGGGGAGCTGTTTTTT. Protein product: CASSPVTTSGELFF.

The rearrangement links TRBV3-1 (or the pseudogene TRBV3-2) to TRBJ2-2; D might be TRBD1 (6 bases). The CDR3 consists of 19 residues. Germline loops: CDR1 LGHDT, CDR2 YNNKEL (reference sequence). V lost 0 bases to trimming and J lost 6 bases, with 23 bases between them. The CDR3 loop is CASSQDLVFRGLGSGELFF. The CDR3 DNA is TGTGCCAGCAGCCAAGATTTGGTCTTCAGGGGCCTTGGTTCCGGGGAGCTGTTTTTT.

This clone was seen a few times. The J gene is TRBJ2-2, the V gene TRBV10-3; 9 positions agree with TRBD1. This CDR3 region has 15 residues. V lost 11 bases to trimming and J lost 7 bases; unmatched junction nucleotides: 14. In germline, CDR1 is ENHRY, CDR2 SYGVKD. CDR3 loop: CASVQGAGGGGELFF. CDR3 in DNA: TGTGCCTCGGTACAGGGGGCTGGAGGTGGCGGGGAGCTGTTTTTT.

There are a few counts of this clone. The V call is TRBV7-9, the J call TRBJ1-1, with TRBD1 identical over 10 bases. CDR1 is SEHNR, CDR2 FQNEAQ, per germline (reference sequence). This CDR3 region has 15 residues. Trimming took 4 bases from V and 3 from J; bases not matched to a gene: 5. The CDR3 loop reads CASSSSGTGDTEAFF. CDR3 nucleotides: TGTGCCAGCAGCTCTTCCGGGACAGGGGACACTGAAGCTTTCTTT.

CDR3 residues: CASSRDSDYGYTF. CDR3 bases: TGTGCCAGCAGCCGGGACAGTGACTATGGCTACACCTTC. The chain joins TRBV5-6 to TRBJ1-2, with 7 bases matching TRBD1. The length of the CDR3 is 13 residues. In germline, CDR1 is SGHDT, CDR2 YYEEEE. With 4 bases clipped from V and 3 bases from J, the junction kept 3 bases outside the gene matches.

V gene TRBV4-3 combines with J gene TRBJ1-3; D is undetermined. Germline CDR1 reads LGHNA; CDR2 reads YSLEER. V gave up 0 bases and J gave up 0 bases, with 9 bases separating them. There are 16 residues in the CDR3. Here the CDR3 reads CASSQDHRSSGNTIYF. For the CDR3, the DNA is TGCGCCAGCAGCCAAGATCACCGATCCTCTGGAAACACCATATATTTT.

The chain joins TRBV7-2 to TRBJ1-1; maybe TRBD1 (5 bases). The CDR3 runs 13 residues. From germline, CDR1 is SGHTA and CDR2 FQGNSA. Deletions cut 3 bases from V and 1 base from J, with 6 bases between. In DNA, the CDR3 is TGTGCCAGCAGCTTCGGGGCGAACACTGAAGCTTTCTTT. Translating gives CASSFGANTEAFF.